This passage covers 8 T cell receptor beta chains from one sample sequenced in a study of human T cells and chemical hapten exposure. Time point described: patch test 3, about 24 weeks after DPC sensitization. The sample's treatment: therapeutic diphenylcyclopropenone sensitization with weekly scalp DPC. One entry per CDR3 protein, called by TCRdb with MiXCR from the RACE reads. The sample includes over 65,000 distinct CDR3 sequences, more than 9.5% seen only once; the top ten take roughly 1.5%. Here the sequenced sample was whole blood, taken in connection with sensitization to the hapten diphenylcyclopropenone (DPC). These TCRs come from a woman aged 50 to 65 with alopecia areata. Some clones in this sample may be carry-over from other donors' samples.

This clonotype has only a few counts. The chain employs TRBV3-1 and TRBJ2-5; no clear D. CDR1 is LGHDT and CDR2 is YNNKEL in the germline V gene (reference sequence). The CDR3 is 13 residues long. The V and J ends lost 2 bases and 5 bases respectively, with 9 bases between them. Here the CDR3 reads CASSQLVEETQYF. DNA for the CDR3: TGTGCCAGCAGCCAACTAGTGGAGGAGACCCAGTACTTC.

The chain joins TRBV6-5 to TRBJ2-3, with TRBD2 identical over 10 bases. With 0 bases clipped from V and 3 bases from J, the junction kept 6 bases outside the gene matches. The germline V gene has CDR1 MNHEY and CDR2 SVGAGI. There are 17 residues in the CDR3. CDR3 bases: TGTGCCAGCAGTTACTCGATGAGCGGGGGGGCAACAGATACGCAGTATTTT. Residues: CASSYSMSGGATDTQYF.

Ten or more counts support this clonotype. This chain joins TRBV11-2 and TRBJ2-3; TRBD2 agrees at 9 bases. V lost 4 bases, J lost 4 bases, and 3 bases stayed unmatched. This CDR3 is built from 14 residues. Per germline, CDR1 SGHAT and CDR2 FQNNGV. CDR3 in DNA: TGTGCCAGCAGCTATAGCGGGGGATCAGATACGCAGTATTTT. Protein sequence: CASSYSGGSDTQYF.

The chain couples TRBV28 to TRBJ2-3; D unresolved. The CDR3 covers 13 residues. Germline assignment: CDR1 MDHEN and CDR2 SYDVKM. V shed 6 bases and J shed 2 bases, with 9 bases lying between them. CDR3 region: CASRHSLTDTQYF. The CDR3 DNA reads as TGTGCCAGCAGACACAGCCTCACAGATACGCAGTATTTT. The complete variable domain, with remaining parts taken from reference TRBV28 and TRBJ2-3, reads DVKVTQSSRYLVKRTGEKVFLECVQDMDHENMFWYRQDPGLGLRLIYFSYDVKMKEKGDIPEGYSVSREKKERFSLILESASTNQTSMYLCASRHSLTDTQYFGPGTRLTVL.

This clonotype was seen repeatedly, ten times or more. The gene calls are TRBV7-2 and TRBJ2-2; 7 nucleotides agree with TRBD1. CDR3 length equals 14 residues. The V gene's germline CDR1 is SGHTA and CDR2 FQGNSA. V shed 7 bases, J shed 0 bases, and the junction held 2 bases outside the gene matches. The CDR3: CASNQGANTGELFF. Written as DNA, the CDR3 is TGTGCCAGCAACCAGGGGGCGAACACCGGGGAGCTGTTTTTT.

This clonotype was counted only a few times. The chain couples TRBV3-1 to TRBJ2-1; D is unresolved. The CDR3 covers 15 residues. Germline lookup yields CDR1 LGHDT and CDR2 YNNKEL (reference sequence). V lost 0 bases and J lost 0, with 6 bases in between. The CDR3 region has the DNA TGTGCCAGCAGCCAAGACCGGAGCTCCTACAATGAGCAGTTCTTC. This translates into CASSQDRSSYNEQFF.

In this sample, this clonotype turned up a few times. The V and J genes are TRBV18 and TRBJ1-5; no clear D gene. Trimming removed 3 bases from V and 2 bases from J, with 11 bases in between. Germline V gene sequence: CDR1 KGHSH, CDR2 LQKENI. This CDR3 is 15 amino acids long. The CDR3 here is CASSPEGGGNQPQHF. The CDR3 DNA follows: TGTGCCAGCTCACCGGAGGGAGGAGGCAATCAGCCCCAGCATTTT.

This clonotype was seen repeatedly, ten times or more. The genes are TRBV4-2 and TRBJ2-5, with unresolved D. V lost 0 bases and J 4 bases, leaving 6 bases between the germline ends. Germline V lookup: CDR1 LGHNA, CDR2 YNFKEQ. The CDR3 runs 13 residues. The DNA for the CDR3 is TGTGCCAGCAGCCAAGATCGAGGAGAGACCCAGTACTTC. Translating gives CASSQDRGETQYF.